This T cell receptor beta chain stems from a study of T cells in Graves' hyperthyroidism and ophthalmopathy. Overall study results and limits: The model identified upcoming ophthalmopathy a median around 7.1 months ahead of onset.

This clonotype was detected many times. The antigen remains undetermined. Germline CDR1 is DFQATT and CDR2 is SNEGSKA (reference sequence). V dropped 1 base and J dropped 6 bases, with 10 bases sitting between them. The CDR3 spans 13 residues. RNA transcripts gave rise to amplified TCR beta CDR3 regions. HTBI primers were employed in a first-round RT-PCR of the TCR CDR3. TCRdb reanalysed the multiplex PCR reads using MiXCR and keeps one entry per CDR3 protein. The sample includes over 500,000 distinct CDR3 sequences, 40% to 50% of them seen just once. Sequenced sample: peripheral blood or thyroid tissue (not recorded which). The chain recombines TRBV20-1 with TRBJ1-3, with D uncertain. The receptor comes from an adult woman with Graves' disease, either hyperthyroidism or ophthalmopathy (not recorded which). CDR3 region: CSARAESSNTIYF. The CDR3 DNA follows: TGCAGTGCTAGAGCAGAAAGCTCAAACACCATATATTTT.